One sample yielded the 30 T cell receptor beta chains listed below, sequenced in a study of shared clonotypes between healthy human individuals. TCRdb's table, derived via immunoSEQ multiplex PCR, lists solely in-frame clones and lacks some. The data contain millions of clones, 85% to 95% of them singletons. The sample taken for sequencing was naive CD4+ T cells sorted from blood. Subset denoted: CD45RA+ positively selected. Receptor source: a man aged 18 to 30 in good health.

The V call is TRBV18, the J call TRBJ2-7, with D unclear. Trimming took 4 bases from V and 3 from J, leaving 7 bases between them. Germline-derived CDR1 and CDR2 are KGHSH and LQKENI. This CDR3 is built from 12 residues. As DNA, the CDR3 is TGTGCCAGCTCACAGGACGGCTACGAGCAGTACTTC. Translation: CASSQDGYEQYF.

The chain carries TRBV5-6 and TRBJ2-7, with 8 bases fitting TRBD2. Germline CDR1 is SGHDT and CDR2 is YYEEEE. J gave up 7 bases and V 2 bases, and 8 bases lay outside the gene matches. CDR3 length: 14 amino acids. In nucleotides, the CDR3 is TGTGCCAGCAGCTTTGCGGGAGGATCTGGTGAGCAGTACTTC. This gives the protein CASSFAGGSGEQYF.

The rearrangement links TRBV7-2 to TRBJ2-2; the match to TRBD2 covers 9 bases. Germline V gene sequence: CDR1 SGHTA, CDR2 FQGNSA. The V gene end was trimmed by 1 base and the J gene end by 9 bases; junction bases not matched to a gene: 9. The CDR3 length is 16 residues. The CDR3, as DNA: TGTGCCAGCAGCTTAGTGGCTAGCGGGGCGGTATGGGAGCTGTTTTTT. This translates into CASSLVASGAVWELFF.

In regard to this clone: A read error may be the cause here, since a much bigger clone is one base away. The same CDR3 arises from other DNA sequences in this sample as well. This rearrangement joins TRBV30 to TRBJ1-5; D perhaps matches TRBD1 (6 bases). Germline CDR1 GTSNPN, CDR2 SVGIG (reference sequence). The CDR3 covers 13 residues. Trimming shortened V by 5 bases and J by 0 bases, and 8 bases separated the two germline ends. CDR3 residues: CAWAGDSNQPQHF. The CDR3 bases are TGTGCCTGGGCAGGGGATAGCAATCAGCCCCAGCATTTT.

The rearrangement uses TRBV6-9 and TRBJ1-2, with a tentative D call TRBD1 (5 bases). The CDR3 extends over 13 amino acids. V dropped 5 bases and J dropped 2 bases, with 9 bases sitting between them. Germline-derived CDR1 and CDR2 are MNHGY and SVAAGI. This CDR3 is CASSLDRNYGYTF. The CDR3 region has the DNA TGTGCCAGCAGTCTAGACAGAAACTATGGCTACACCTTC.

Comments on this clone: The junction and the germline gene differ at one end; a read error may be behind it. V is TRBV6-1 and J is TRBJ1-5; 7 bases are a match to TRBD1. CDR1 is MNHNS and CDR2 is SASEGT in the germline V gene. CDR3 size: 15 residues. CDR3 in DNA: TGTGCCAGCAGTGACTCACAGGGGCAAGGTCAGCCCCAACATTTT. Translation: CASSDSQGQGQPQHF.

The chain recombines TRBV30 with TRBJ2-6; no firm D call. Looked up from germline, CDR1 is GTSNPN and CDR2 is SVGIG (reference sequence). The ends were cut back, 3 bases at V and 6 bases at J, with 12 bases in the middle. This CDR3 region has 14 residues. The CDR3 protein is CAWSQGRSANVLTF. In DNA, the CDR3 is TGTGCCTGGAGCCAAGGACGCTCGGCCAACGTCCTGACTTTC.

This clone has just one count. The chain joins TRBV30 to TRBJ1-5, with D possibly being TRBD1 (6 bases). The germline V gene has CDR1 GTSNPN and CDR2 SVGIG (reference sequence). The CDR3 totals 17 residues. Trimming removed 2 bases from V and 0 bases from J, with 17 bases in between. The CDR3 nucleotides read TGTGCCTGGAGTCCGTGGGGGGCCGTCGATAGCAATCAGCCCCAGCATTTT. Translating it yields CAWSPWGAVDSNQPQHF. The full variable domain, its missing parts supplied by reference TRBV30 and TRBJ1-5, is SQTIHQWPATLVQPVGSPLSLECTVEGTSNPNLYWYRQAAGRGLQLLFYSVGIGQISSEVPQNLSASRPQDRQFILSSKKLLLSDSGFYLCAWSPWGAVDSNQPQHFGDGTRLSIL.

Note on this clone: This specimen includes other DNA sequences encoding the same CDR3. This sequence joins TRBV28 and TRBJ1-1; D is undetermined. CDR3 length: 11 amino acids. Germline values: CDR1 MDHEN, CDR2 SYDVKM. Trimming cost V 2 bases and J 7 bases, with 5 bases left between them. CDR3 region: CASSLGLEAFF. In DNA form, the CDR3 reads TGTGCCAGCAGTTTAGGCCTTGAAGCTTTCTTT.

The chain carries TRBV5-5 and TRBJ1-6; TRBD1 aligns across 7 bases. The germline gives CDR1 SGHKS, CDR2 YYEKEE (reference sequence). This CDR3 region has 15 residues. J was trimmed by 6 bases and V by 0 bases; bases with no gene match: 3. The CDR3: CASSLEGQFNSPLHF. The CDR3 bases are TGTGCCAGCAGCTTGGAGGGACAGTTTAATTCACCCCTCCACTTT.

The chain carries TRBV29-1 and TRBJ2-5; 10 bases agree with TRBD2. The DNA end is a closer match to TRBJ2-7, so the J assignment may be wrong. This CDR3 comprises 12 residues. Germline lookup yields CDR1 SQVTM and CDR2 ANQGSEA. The CDR3 DNA sequence: TGCAGCGCTAGCGGGAGCCTCTACGAGCAGTACTTC. This encodes CSASGSLYEQYF.

This chain connects TRBV2 to TRBJ2-1; TRBD1 matches 10 bases. The CDR3 has 18 amino acids. CDR1 is SNHLY, CDR2 FYNNEI, per germline. J was trimmed by 6 bases and V by 1 base; bases with no gene match: 12. CDR3 DNA sequence: TGTGCCAGCAGTGAAGGTAGAAATGTTGGGACAGGGGCCAATGAGCAGTTCTTC. It is translated as CASSEGRNVGTGANEQFF.

V gene TRBV30 combines with J gene TRBJ2-1, with no clear D. Germline V lookup: CDR1 GTSNPN, CDR2 SVGIG (reference sequence). Deletions cut 2 bases from V and 6 bases from J, with 8 bases between. This CDR3 has 12 amino acids. The CDR3 protein is CAWSFLGNEQFF. The DNA for the CDR3 is TGTGCCTGGAGTTTTTTGGGCAATGAGCAGTTCTTC.

This clone was seen once. CDR3 DNA: TGTGCCAGCGAACAGACCGCTAACTATGGCTACACCTTC. Protein product: CASEQTANYGYTF. The rearrangement joins TRBV5-4 to TRBJ1-2, with unresolved D. Germline CDR1 is SGHNT and CDR2 is YYREEE (reference sequence). The V and J ends lost 7 bases and 0 bases respectively, with 10 bases between them. The CDR3 loop spans 13 amino acids.

This clone was recorded only once. In the same sample, other DNA sequences code for this CDR3. The chain carries TRBV2 and TRBJ2-7, with unresolved D. Trimming removed 6 bases from V and 6 bases from J, with 9 bases in between. Germline-derived CDR1 and CDR2 are SNHLY and FYNNEI. The CDR3 covers 11 residues. CDR3 DNA sequence: TGTGCCAGCAGCCCGCCCGGCGAGCAGTACTTC. Encoded protein: CASSPPGEQYF.

This rearrangement joins TRBV29-1 to TRBJ2-6; D possibly corresponds to TRBD1 (6 bases). Germline assignment: CDR1 SQVTM and CDR2 ANQGSEA. Trimming left V 4 bases short and J 4 bases short, with 17 bases between. CDR3 length equals 16 residues. Written as DNA, the CDR3 is TGCAGCGTTGTGGACAGTCCCTTCAGGGGGGCCAACGTCCTGACTTTC. Residues: CSVVDSPFRGANVLTF.

This clone was counted a single time. The genes are TRBV4-1 and TRBJ1-3; D not certain. CDR3 length equals 16 residues. The germline CDR1 and CDR2 sequences are MGHRA and YSYEKL. V was shortened by 3 bases and J by 0 bases, with 12 bases between the two germline ends. CDR3 in amino acids: CASSHGTVHSGNTIYF. CDR3 in DNA: TGCGCCAGCAGCCATGGAACAGTTCACTCTGGAAACACCATATATTTT.

V gene TRBV6-4 combines with J gene TRBJ1-6; a possible D gene is TRBD1 (5 bases). The CDR3 length is 15 residues. V shed 3 bases and J shed 4 bases, with 10 bases lying between them. Germline V lookup: CDR1 MRHNA, CDR2 SNTAGT. CDR3 protein: CASSEGEGYNSPLHF. The CDR3 DNA reads TGTGCCAGCAGTGAAGGGGAAGGGTATAATTCACCCCTCCACTTT.

The chain combines TRBV5-4 with TRBJ1-3, with TRBD1 as a possible D gene (6 bases). Germline CDR1 is SGHNT and CDR2 is YYREEE (reference sequence). The CDR3 runs to 17 residues. Trimming removed 4 bases from V and 0 bases from J, with 17 bases in between. The CDR3 DNA reads as TGTGCCAGCAGCCAATACTCAGGGGACTACTCTGGAAACACCATATATTTT. Translation: CASSQYSGDYSGNTIYF.

The CDR3 DNA reads TGTGCCAGCAGCCAAGCAGGGGCCGGCAATCAGCCCCAGCATTTT. Encoded protein: CASSQAGAGNQPQHF. The chain employs TRBV14 and TRBJ1-5, with D tentatively TRBD1 (6 bases). Germline V CDR1 and CDR2: SGHDN, FVKESK. CDR3 size: 15 residues. V was cut by 1 base and J by 2 bases, with 9 bases left in between.

The chain combines TRBV6-5 with TRBJ2-7, with D unclear. The V end was cut by 4 bases, the J end by 6 bases, with 7 bases between. Germline V lookup: CDR1 MNHEY, CDR2 SVGAGI. The CDR3 is made up of 11 amino acids. CDR3 coding DNA: TGTGCCAGCAGTTCCTGGCTCGAGCAGTACTTC. Its protein product is CASSSWLEQYF.

This chain uses TRBV29-1 with TRBJ2-7; 9 bases line up with TRBD1. Trimming took 0 bases from V and 5 from J; bases not matched to a gene: 8. The germline V gene encodes CDR1 SQVTM and CDR2 ANQGSEA. The CDR3 totals 15 residues. The CDR3 nucleotides are TGCAGCGTTGAAGAAATGGGACAGGGTAACGACGAGCAGTACTTC. Translating it yields CSVEEMGQGNDEQYF.

This clone was seen once. The CDR3 loop reads CASSKDRGEQYF. In DNA form, the CDR3 reads TGTGCCAGCAGCAAGGACAGGGGCGAGCAGTACTTC. The V call is TRBV5-4, the J call TRBJ2-7; 9 nucleotides agree with TRBD1. The CDR3 runs to 12 residues. J was trimmed by 6 bases and V by 4 bases; bases with no gene match: 2. Germline V CDR1 and CDR2: SGHNT, YYREEE (reference sequence).

J is TRBJ2-1 and V is TRBV11-3, with 9 bases fitting TRBD2. The V gene's germline CDR1 is SGHNT and CDR2 YENEEA. V gave up 4 bases and J gave up 3 bases; unmatched junction bases: 13. This CDR3 is 18 amino acids long. CDR3: CASSSERAGGLGYNEQFF. CDR3 bases: TGTGCCAGCAGCTCCGAAAGAGCGGGGGGCCTGGGCTACAATGAGCAGTTCTTC.

V gene TRBV5-1 combines with J gene TRBJ2-5; 7 positions match TRBD1. The CDR3 contains 14 residues. V was clipped by 4 bases and J by 4 bases; unmatched bases: 7. CDR1 SGHRS and CDR2 YFSETQ come from the germline V gene. CDR3 sequence: CASSAVQGLETQYF. For the CDR3, the DNA is TGCGCCAGCAGCGCCGTACAGGGGTTAGAGACCCAGTACTTC.

The chain recombines TRBV11-3 with TRBJ2-5, with 8 nucleotides matching TRBD2. Losses at the gene ends were 5 bases for V and 4 bases for J; bases not matched to a gene: 6. CDR1 and CDR2 (germline): SGHNT, YENEEA. The CDR3 is made up of 14 amino acids. CDR3 in DNA: TGTGCCAGCAGCCCGTCCCGGGAGGGAGAGACCCAGTACTTC. This sequence encodes CASSPSREGETQYF.

This chain links TRBV9 with TRBJ1-5, with D perhaps TRBD1 (6 bases). The germline V and J ends were trimmed by 4 bases and 4 bases, with 18 bases remaining between them. CDR1 and CDR2 from the germline V gene are SGDLS and YYNGEE. The CDR3 length is 16 residues. The CDR3 loop is CASSPLLGAGNQPQHF. The CDR3 nucleotides are TGTGCCAGCAGCCCACTTCTGGGGGCAGGGAATCAGCCCCAGCATTTT.

The rearrangement joins TRBV5-1 to TRBJ2-5; 10 nucleotides line up with TRBD2. CDR1 is SGHRS and CDR2 is YFSETQ in the germline V gene. This CDR3 contains 16 residues. V trimming: 3 bases; J trimming: 1 base; junction bases outside the gene matches: 6. CDR3 in amino acids: CASSSSGTSAQETQYF. DNA of the CDR3: TGCGCCAGCAGCTCATCCGGGACTAGCGCCCAAGAGACCCAGTACTTC. The full variable domain, completed using reference TRBV5-1 and TRBJ2-5, is KAGVTQTPRYLIKTRGQQVTLSCSPISGHRSVSWYQQTPGQGLQFLFEYFSETQRNKGNFPGRFSGRQFSNSRSEMNVSTLELGDSALYLCASSSSGTSAQETQYFGPGTRLLVL.

Comment on this clone: Other DNA sequences of this sample code for an identical CDR3. The rearrangement joins TRBV29-1 to TRBJ1-1, with 8 bases fitting TRBD1. Germline CDR1 SQVTM, CDR2 ANQGSEA. The V and J ends lost 6 bases and 5 bases, in that order; junction bases with no gene match: 5. The CDR3 has 12 amino acids. For the CDR3, the DNA is TGCAGCGTCAACAGGGGGGGTACTGAAGCTTTCTTT. This codes for CSVNRGGTEAFF.

The CDR3 reads CASSENTGGRETQYF. CDR3 nucleotide sequence: TGCGCCAGCAGCGAAAACACAGGGGGTCGAGAGACCCAGTACTTC. The chain couples TRBV5-1 to TRBJ2-5, with 8 bases fitting TRBD1. V was clipped by 4 bases and J by 4 bases; unmatched bases: 9. Looked up from germline, CDR1 is SGHRS and CDR2 is YFSETQ. CDR3 size: 15 residues.